This TCR beta chain comes out of a study of shared clonotypes between healthy human individuals. The CDR3 runs 15 residues. V dropped 2 bases and J dropped 4 bases, with 15 bases sitting between them. Germline V gives CDR1 MDHEN, CDR2 SYDVKM. Investigators divided CD4+ cells into CD45RA+ naive and CD45RA-negative memory subsets. Profiled with immunoSEQ multiplex PCR; TCRdb holds only in-frame clones, not every one. The sample carries some 1.5 million clones, around 97% recorded once. Input material: naive CD4+ T cells sorted from blood. The sample's subset: CD45RA+ positively selected. The sequence was collected from a man aged 25-45 years in good health. This sequence joins TRBV28 and TRBJ2-7; a possible D gene is TRBD2 (6 bases). CDR3 residues: CASSLADGGKYEQYF. The CDR3 DNA sequence: TGTGCCAGCAGTTTAGCTGACGGAGGGAAGTACGAGCAGTACTTC. The entire variable domain, with the rest obtained from reference TRBV28 and TRBJ2-7, is as follows: DVKVTQSSRYLVKRTGEKVFLECVQDMDHENMFWYRQDPGLGLRLIYFSYDVKMKEKGDIPEGYSVSREKKERFSLILESASTNQTSMYLCASSLADGGKYEQYFGPGTRLTVT.